One TCR beta chain is described in this entry. Antigen specificity is unknown. This entry belongs to a study of TIL therapy for anti-PD-1-resistant metastatic lung cancer. The wider study: Most patients had lung adenocarcinoma; several tumors were EGFR-mutant, two ALK-rearranged; half smoked currently or formerly.

Whole-study results and caveats: Compared with baseline intratumoral T cells, expanded TIL cultures were more clonal and less diverse (around 5.9% vs 31%).

Time point noted: pre-treatment sample, taken before nivolumab and TIL therapy. The tumor samples were excised metastases, mostly pleural nodules or supraclavicular lymph nodes. Sequencing used immunoSEQ v3. Sequencing depth was 2 million to 2.5 million read pairs for survey level, about 5-6 million for deep. Assay: immunoSEQ multiplex PCR; the TCRdb copy retains only in-frame clones and omits some. The sample records more than 90,000 clones, just over 65% being singletons. The receptor comes from a person aged 25-79 years with non-small cell lung cancer. This specimen was tumor tissue, taken at baseline.

The CDR3 DNA sequence: TGTGCCAGCAGTTTAGTGCCAGCGGGGGATCAAGAGACCCAGTACTTC. It encodes CASSLVPAGDQETQYF. The V call is TRBV27, the J call TRBJ2-5; 8 bases are shared with TRBD2. Germline assignment: CDR1 MNHEY and CDR2 SMNVEV (reference sequence). V trimming: 2 bases; J trimming: 2 bases; junction bases outside the gene matches: 7. The CDR3 totals 16 residues.